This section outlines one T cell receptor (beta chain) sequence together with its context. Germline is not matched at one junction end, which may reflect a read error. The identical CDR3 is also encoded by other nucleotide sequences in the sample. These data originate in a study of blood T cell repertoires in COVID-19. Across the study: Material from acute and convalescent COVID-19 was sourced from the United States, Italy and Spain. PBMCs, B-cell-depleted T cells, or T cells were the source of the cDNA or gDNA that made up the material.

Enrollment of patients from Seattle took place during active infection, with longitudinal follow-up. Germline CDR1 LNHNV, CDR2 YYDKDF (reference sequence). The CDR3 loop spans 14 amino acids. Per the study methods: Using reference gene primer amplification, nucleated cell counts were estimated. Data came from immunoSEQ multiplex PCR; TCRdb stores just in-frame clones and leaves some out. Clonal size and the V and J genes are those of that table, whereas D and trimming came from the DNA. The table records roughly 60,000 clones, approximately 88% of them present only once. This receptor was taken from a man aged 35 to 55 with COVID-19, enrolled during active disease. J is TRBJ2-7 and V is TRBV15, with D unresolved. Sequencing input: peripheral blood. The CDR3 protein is CATSRAANSYEQYF. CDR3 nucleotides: TGTGCGACCAGCAGAGCTGCTAACTCCTACGAGCAGTACTTC.